These T cell receptor beta chains were read from a single sample in a study of technical replicates of blood from several donors. Only in-frame clones appear in the TCRdb table, and some are missing; sequencing was by immunoSEQ multiplex PCR. The table includes over 50,000 clones, around 97% detected once. The sample comprised T cells isolated from PBMCs. These receptors were obtained from a human donor in good health. The CDR3 runs from the conserved cysteine through the conserved F or W. Each record gives: D gene, clone size, J gene, V gene, CDR3 DNA, CDR3 protein. A D gene is named only where the DNA matches it firmly. Clone sizes are given selectively: once, few, many, or a class where the clone is expanded.

NA NA TRBJ1-5 TRBV19 TGTGCCAGTAGTCCCCAAGCATCAACCAATCAGCCCCAGCATTTT CASSPQASTNQPQHF
TRBD2 NA TRBJ2-1 TRBV7-2 TGTGCCAGCAGCCCCCGAGTGCTTACTAGCGGGAGTGTTCTGGATGAGCAGTTCTTC CASSPRVLTSGSVLDEQFF
NA NA TRBJ1-2 TRBV9 TGTGCCAGCAGCGGAACGAATAGCAGGGATATGACTCTCGGCTACACCTTC CASSGTNSRDMTLGYTF
NA NA TRBJ2-6 TRBV9 TGTGCCAGCAGCGTAGATGGAGGTTCTGGGGCCAACGTCCTGACTTTC CASSVDGGSGANVLTF
NA NA TRBJ1-2 TRBV28 TGTGCCAGCAGTTCAGGGAAAAACTATGGCTACACCTTC CASSSGKNYGYTF
TRBD1 NA TRBJ1-4 TRBV10-1 TGCGCCAGCAGTGCACAGGGGAATGAAAAACTGTTTTTT CASSAQGNEKLFF
NA NA TRBJ1-2 TRBV15 TGTGCCACCAGCAGAGATACGGTAGGGGGTGGTGGCTACACCTTC CATSRDTVGGGGYTF
NA NA TRBJ1-3 TRBV10-3 TGTGCCATCAGTGAGTTTCAGGGGCGAGCTGGAAACACCATATATTTT CAISEFQGRAGNTIYF
NA NA TRBJ2-2 TRBV11-2 TGTGCCAGCAGCCCCCCGGGGAGCGGAGGGGAGCTGTTTTTT CASSPPGSGGELFF
NA NA TRBJ1-1 TRBV7-9 TGTGCCAGCAGCTTGCACGGGGAGGCCACTGAAGCTTTCTTT CASSLHGEATEAFF
NA NA TRBJ1-5 TRBV5-6 TGTGCCAGCAGCCTAGCCCTGGGGTACAATCAGCCCCAGCATTTT CASSLALGYNQPQHF
NA NA TRBJ2-7 TRBV5-1 TGCGCCAGCAGCTTGGTCCAGGGGAACTACGAGCAGTACTTC CASSLVQGNYEQYF
NA NA TRBJ2-1 TRBV15 TGTGCCACCAGCAGTGACAAGACGTCCTACAATGAGCAGTTCTTC CATSSDKTSYNEQFF
NA NA TRBJ2-1 TRBV19 TGTGCCAGTAGCCCATTGCCGCAGGCTGAGCAGTTCTTC CASSPLPQAEQFF
NA NA TRBJ1-4 TRBV27 TGTGCCAGCAGAGAGGGTAACAACGGGAATGAAAAACTGTTTTTT CASREGNNGNEKLFF
TRBD1 NA TRBJ1-1 TRBV29-1 TGCAGCGTGGAGGAGTGGACAGGGATGAACACTGAAGCTTTCTTT CSVEEWTGMNTEAFF
NA NA TRBJ2-3 TRBV5-6 TGTGCCAGCAGCCCGGCGGCGGGAGATACGCAGTATTTT CASSPAAGDTQYF
NA NA TRBJ2-7 TRBV23-1 TGCGCCAGCGACATCAAACCGGGCAGGTTCAACCCAGGGGTCGAGCAGTACTTC CASDIKPGRFNPGVEQYF
TRBD2 NA TRBJ2-7 TRBV29-1 TGCAGCGTTGACGGGCTAGCGGGAGGTTACGAGCAGTACTTC CSVDGLAGGYEQYF
NA once TRBJ2-3 TRBV28 TGTGCCAGCAGCCTCGGGTCACTACTCAGCACAGATACGCAGTATTTT CASSLGSLLSTDTQYF
TRBD2 NA TRBJ2-1 TRBV7-9 TGTGCCAGCAGCTTAGGAGGGACTGGCGGGAGGGCCTATGAGCAGTTCTTC CASSLGGTGGRAYEQFF
TRBD1 NA TRBJ1-2 TRBV7-8 TGTGCCAGCAGCGATAGGACAGGGCGGATTGATGGCTACACCTTC CASSDRTGRIDGYTF
TRBD2 NA TRBJ2-7 TRBV4-1 TGCGCCAGCAGCCAAGCCCCCATTACTAGCGGGATTACCTACGAGCAGTACTTC CASSQAPITSGITYEQYF
NA NA TRBJ2-3 TRBV4-1 TGCGCCAGCAGCCACGCCCGACAAACTCTGGGCACAGATACGCAGTATTTT CASSHARQTLGTDTQYF
NA NA TRBJ2-1 TRBV5-1 TGCGCCAGCAGCCCAGGGGGGAATGAGCAGTTCTTC CASSPGGNEQFF
NA NA TRBJ2-5 TRBV7-9 TGTGCCAGCAGCTTAGTGGCAGGGGCGGGTGAGACCCAGTACTTC CASSLVAGAGETQYF
NA NA TRBJ2-5 TRBV7-9 TGTGCCAGCAGCTTGACAGACATGTACCAAGAGACCCAGTACTTC CASSLTDMYQETQYF
NA NA TRBJ2-2 TRBV6-1 TGTGCCAGCAGGAGGACAGCATCGAACACCGGGGAGCTGTTTTTT CASRRTASNTGELFF
TRBD1 NA TRBJ2-5 TRBV28 TGTGCCAGCAGTTTACGGGCAGGGGGCAAGGAGACCCAGTACTTC CASSLRAGGKETQYF
TRBD2 NA TRBJ2-1 TRBV29-1 TGCAGCGGCGGGATATTAGCGGGAGGGGGGTACAATGAGCAGTTCTTC CSGGILAGGGYNEQFF
NA NA TRBJ2-5 TRBV27 TGTGCCAGCAGTTTACTCGGGGGACAAGAGACCCAGTACTTC CASSLLGGQETQYF
NA NA TRBJ2-5 TRBV5-1 TGCGCCAGCGCTAAATATGACTACAAAGAGACCCAGTACTTC CASAKYDYKETQYF
NA NA TRBJ2-3 TRBV5-1 TGCGCCAGCAGCCACGGTATGACGGGAGATACGCAGTATTTT CASSHGMTGDTQYF
NA NA TRBJ1-1 TRBV10-3 TGTGCCATCAGTGACCCGGCTCGCAGGGCCCAAGCTTTCTTT CAISDPARRAQAFF
NA once TRBJ2-1 TRBV29-1 TGCACACTTGGTCCGTCCTACAATGAGCAGTTCTTC CTLGPSYNEQFF
NA NA TRBJ1-1 TRBV9 TGTGCCAGCAGCCTGAGTCTACAGGGAGGGACTGAAGCTTTCTTT CASSLSLQGGTEAFF
TRBD2 NA TRBJ2-1 TRBV2 TGTGCCAGCAGGGATACTTTAGGCCCTCCTAGCGGGAGGGCCACCTACAATGAGCAGTTCTTC CASRDTLGPPSGRATYNEQFF
TRBD1 NA TRBJ2-3 TRBV5-1 TGCGCCAGCAGCTTATACAGGGGGCGCGGCACAGATACGCAGTATTTT CASSLYRGRGTDTQYF
NA NA TRBJ2-1 TRBV7-9 TGTGCCAGCAGCACGGACATACTCAATGAGCAGTTCTTC CASSTDILNEQFF
NA NA TRBJ1-1 TRBV7-9 TGTGCCAGCAGCCAAGGGGGAACTGAAGCTTTCTTT CASSQGGTEAFF
NA NA TRBJ1-4 TRBV18 TGTGCCAGCTCACCCAGTGGGACTCGGGAAAAACTGTTTTTT CASSPSGTREKLFF
NA NA TRBJ2-7 TRBV4-2 TGTGCCAGCAGCCAAGATGGGGGGATTGTTTCCTACGAGCAGTACTTC CASSQDGGIVSYEQYF
NA NA TRBJ2-1 TRBV7-2 TGTGCCAGCAGCCAACTAGGGGAGGGGGGCTGGGACAATGAGCAGTTCTTC CASSQLGEGGWDNEQFF
TRBD2 NA TRBJ2-1 TRBV4-1 TGCGCCAGCAGCCTCTGGACGGGAAGCGGGGGTGGGTTTCAGTTCTTC CASSLWTGSGGGFQFF
NA NA TRBJ1-3 TRBV15 TGTGCCACCAGCAGAGATCGAGGGCGGAACACCATATATTTT CATSRDRGRNTIYF
TRBD2 once TRBJ2-5 TRBV29-1 TGCAGCGTTGGACTAGCGGGGGGTCAGGAGACCCAGTACTTC CSVGLAGGQETQYF
NA NA TRBJ2-3 TRBV13 TGTGCCAGCAACCCCACAGGGTTGGGAGATACGCAGTATTTT CASNPTGLGDTQYF
TRBD2 NA TRBJ2-7 TRBV27 TGTGCCAGCAGTCTCACCCAACTAGCGGGGAGCTCCTACGAGCAGTACTTC CASSLTQLAGSSYEQYF
NA NA TRBJ2-1 TRBV29-1 TGCAGCACATGCTTGGTCTCCTACAATGAGCAGTTCTTC CSTCLVSYNEQFF
NA once TRBJ2-7 TRBV11-2 TGTGCCAGCAGCTCAGAGTACTACGAGCAGTACTTC CASSSEYYEQYF
TRBD1 NA TRBJ2-3 TRBV25-1 TGTGCCAGCAGTGAATGGGGGACAGGGACAGATACGCAGTATTTT CASSEWGTGTDTQYF
TRBD2 once TRBJ2-2 TRBV12-5 TGTGCTAGTGGTTTGGCAGGTACAGGGGGACTAGCGGGGAAGCTGAACACCGGGGAGCTGTTTTTT CASGLAGTGGLAGKLNTGELFF